A selection of T cell receptor beta chains follows, all from one sample in a study of T cells in pancreatic ductal adenocarcinoma. The repertoire was sequenced with immunoSEQ multiplex PCR; TCRdb's copy has only in-frame clones and lacks some. The sample has 4,500 to 6,000 clones, roughly 80% seen once. Sequences were obtained from pancreatic tumor tissue. The receptor source for this set is a human donor with pancreatic ductal adenocarcinoma. The donor label of this sample is uncertain. Each CDR3 is given with its conserved first and last residue. D genes are given only for firm matches.

-,18,TRBV7-2,CASSLGQGPSSYNSPLHF
-,13,TRBV19,CASSIGADYEQYF
-,15,TRBV9,CASSVAAGVGETQYF
TRBD1,21,TRBV27,CASSLSRMGQGAFAGRNEQFF
TRBD1,16,TRBV28,CASSPRQGVANQPQHF
TRBD1,16,TRBV11-1,CASSPTRQGASYGYTF
-,14,TRBV5-5,CASRREGKNYGYTF
-,16,TRBV9,CASSGGGAKYQETQYF
-,10,TRBV7-9,CASSLALHTF
TRBD1,16,TRBV7-2,CASSLVRDRAGGGYTF
TRBD1,17,TRBV10-3,CAISESIIGDRGNEQFF
TRBD2,17,TRBV29-1,CSVLGTSGGGGRETQYF
TRBD1,16,TRBV7-9,CASSLVAGQGDYGYTF
-,14,TRBV5-1,CASSLGQVNTEAFF
-,14,TRBV27,CASNPGVNTGELFF
TRBD2,15,TRBV6-5,CASSYASGGNYEQYF
-,16,TRBV27,CASSSVIGGSSYEQYF
-,15,TRBV19,CASHPRQVPSYEQYF
-,17,TRBV5-5,CASSGNRGLTNTGELFF
-,16,TRBV30,CAWSRRGTRSNQPQHF
-,19,TRBV5-4,CASSFLSGTHDLSSYEQYF
-,14,TRBV4-1,CASSLGVGTYEQYF
-,15,TRBV5-1,CASSLRGLRPDEQYF
TRBD1,14,TRBV18,CASSANRGRYEQYF
TRBD1,16,TRBV7-8,CASSLTGGRDNQPQHF
TRBD2,17,TRBV10-3,CAISEFPSGRELNEQFF
TRBD1,16,TRBV5-6,CASSRKPGQYYNEQFF
TRBD1,18,TRBV4-3,CASSQDPAGGGSYNEQFF
-,14,TRBV28,CASSFLDSSYEQYF
-,15,TRBV18,CASSPERQAWETQYF
TRBD1,13,TRBV4-1,CASSPEGRDRVLF
TRBD2,20,TRBV5-5,CASSLGVTSGRAVSTDTQYF
TRBD1,17,TRBV6-1,CASSEGPTGGAEETQYF
TRBD1,15,TRBV19,CASSQGAGSYNEQFF
-,15,TRBV7-9,CASSFSGNTYNEQFF
TRBD1,17,TRBV7-9,CASSFRDRAFLGETQYF
-,15,TRBV16,CASSQLRKTIGEAFF
-,13,TRBV4-3,CASSQEEWREQFF
TRBD2,17,TRBV4-2,CASSPSGLAGSSYEQYF
-,13,TRBV6-5,CASSYSTMYGYTF
-,15,TRBV27,CASRMIGATNEKLFF
TRBD2,21,TRBV7-6,CASSLLPATSGGESSYNEQFF